Listed here is a single TCR beta chain. This clonotype showed up just a few times. Its specific antigen is unknown. Base qualities are not recorded, but no much larger clone differs from it by a single base. This sample was included in a study of identical twins (dated by TCRdb to 2015 to 2016). Background for the entire study: To test whether fetal clonotypes persist, the study used deep sequencing on TCR alpha and beta repertoires from monozygotic twins, unrelated adults of various ages, and cord blood. Replicate twin experiments were performed at different times using different library preparation protocols to rule out contamination.

Based on the germline V gene (reference sequence), the CDR1 and CDR2 sequences are MNHEY and SMNVEV. Trimming at the junction amounts to 1 base on V and 6 bases on J, and the germline ends lie 13 bases apart. The CDR3, cysteine through phenylalanine, is 15 amino acids long. Only CDR3 DNA remains: 45 bases, in frame from the first base. Only healthy Caucasian donors were included. The twin cohort comprised three pairs of female monozygotic twins, all aged roughly 18 to 29 years. The RNA used for TCR libraries was isolated from peripheral blood mononuclear cells. Libraries were built with 5' RACE. This sample was sequenced with an Illumina HiSeq 2000. A universal primer binding site was introduced by template switching, and a unique molecular identifier was present in the final cDNA, enabling accurate counting of TCR cDNA molecules. First-strand cDNA for TCR alpha and beta chains was synthesized from specific primers in the conserved constant-segment region. To control for contamination, every cDNA library was double barcoded, receiving both a SMART-Mk sample barcode and Illumina barcodes. TruSeq adapter sequences, together with Illumina sample barcodes, were added in two successive PCR steps. The Illumina HiSeq platform was used with custom primers to sequence TCR alpha and beta cDNA libraries. From the authors' description of their analysis: Unique molecular identifiers were extracted from raw reads with MiGEC, and CDR3 positions were determined with MiXCR. Recombination models were inferred per individual with the repgenHMM and IGoR tools using an EM algorithm. Shared clonotypes were analyzed with the tcR package in R, and sharing was normalized by the product of cloneset sizes. Out-of-frame nonproductive sequences were analyzed to study raw recombination free of thymic and clonal selection effects. Using fastp trimming at Q25 and MiXCR clonotype assembly, TCRdb reanalyzed the public sequencing data and kept in-frame beta chains. All rows with the same CDR3 protein become a single entry with the most common DNA and genes. The V and J calls were not made by the authors but by TCRdb's processing. The sample table contains 700,000 or so distinct CDR3 sequences; only one count was recorded for about 9.4% of them. The ten largest clones take up roughly 0.9% of the sample.

What the work shows at the level of the full study, not this receptor alone: Zero-insertion analyses could be partly confounded by invariant T cells such as MAIT and iNKT, though diverse VJ usage argued against such confounding for most clonotypes. Because the same donors could not be followed over many years, the conclusions depended on cross-sectional statistical analysis. Fewer insertions were carried by abundant cord blood beta clonotypes; a weaker similar trend was observed in young adult naive repertoires, while no such trend was observed in memory repertoires. Out-of-frame TCR alpha sequences shared between twins showed an excess of low generation-probability sequences compared with coincidental sharing between unrelated individuals. Excess twin sharing in beta out-of-frame sequences was weaker because fewer shared sequences lowered the signal-to-noise ratio. Recombination models systematically underestimated out-of-frame TCR alpha sharing in monozygotic twins but agreed with sharing between unrelated individuals.

This sample also appeared in a second study, on yellow fever vaccine responses in identical twins. The second source states: According to the authors, the vaccine-induced T cell response in identical twins seemed to be partly convergent and partly specific to each individual. In the study, vaccine-responding T cell clones were precisely tracked in identical twins.

This TCR derives from a young woman in good health. The chain employs TRBV27 and TRBJ1-5, with TRBD1 tentatively as D gene (5 bases match). Sequenced sample: PBMCs. The CDR3 protein sequence reads: CASSLFGGGIQPQHF. The DNA is as follows: TGTGCCAGCAGTTTATTTGGCGGGGGAATTCAGCCCCAGCATTTT.